Listed here is a single T cell receptor beta chain. There are a few counts of this clone. Its antigen has not been determined. No much larger clone is present one base from it, and per-base qualities are unavailable. The library was made by the immunoSEQ multiplex PCR assay. A mixture of 60 forward primers for TCR Vbeta segments and 13 reverse primers for TCR Jbeta segments was used in the multiplex PCR. Amplification of the CDR3 region of rearranged TCR beta genes was performed with a multiplex PCR assay on genomic DNA. Amplified TCR beta libraries were sequenced as 87-base-pair reads on the Illumina HiSeq System. As for how the authors treated the data: A later analysis tallied around 82 million unique TCR beta chains across the 600 to 700 repertoires, and some 12 million of those chains were shared by two or more donors. Raw reads were error-corrected and collapsed into unique sequences by a nearest-neighbor algorithm in which closely related sequences were merged to remove PCR and sequencing errors. To assign V, D and J gene segments, CDR3 sequences were aligned to IMGT reference sequences. For a sequence to be retained, a match of at least six nucleotides was required to both a V gene segment and a J gene segment. A rearrangement was called productive if the CDR3 had no stop codons and remained in frame with V and J, and every other rearrangement was called non-productive. Following IMGT convention, CDR3 was defined as the stretch from the second conserved V-encoded cysteine to the conserved J-encoded phenylalanine. The earlier analysis of 500 to 750 of the donors excluded any sequence lacking an unambiguous match to a single V gene segment. An earlier analysis of several hundred of the donors called V segments functional above 56.7% productive rearrangements and segregating when the between-donor standard deviation exceeded 5%. To diagnose cytomegalovirus status from the catalog of TCR beta chain sequences, a statistical classification framework was built. In a later analysis, V and J genes were assigned by comparing TCR nucleotide sequences against IMGT/GENE-DB human TR gene sequences. The TCRdist pipeline was used in a later analysis to assign CDR3 sequences and most-parsimonious VDJ recombination scenarios. In a later analysis, every TCR beta chain was defined by the combination of its CDR3 amino acid sequence and its V-gene family, and reads without a unique V-gene family were dropped. In a later analysis, a few hundred highly shared, low-generation-probability nucleotide sequences were removed to address suspected cross-contamination and a sequencing artifact. A later analysis calculated a clonal expansion index for each public chain from normalized within-repertoire ranks of inferred template counts. In a later analysis, generation probabilities were computed using a VDJ recombination model fitted to out-of-frame rearrangements, and the results were checked against IGoR. In a later analysis, hypergeometric tests were used to score TCR-TCR, TCR-HLA and TCR-CMV co-occurrence, with a repertoire-size bias correction applied to TCR pairs. In a later analysis, false discovery rates were estimated by permuting HLA or CMV assignments 20 times. A later analysis grouped co-occurring TCRs with DBSCAN, adding TCRdist sequence similarity when clustering within HLA-allele-positive subsets. Repertoires with fewer than 30,000 or more than 120,000 public chains were left out of co-occurrence clustering, as were five repertoires with anomalous nucleotide sharing. TCRdb obtained this table from immuneACCESS and retained in-frame rearrangements with V and J assigned. These tables miss some clones; where compared with another copy, unresolved V genes account for less than half of the shortfall, and the remainder is unexplained. Clone size and V and J calls were adopted from that table, with D and trimming inferred from the DNA. A total of hundreds of thousands of clones appear in this sample, about 89% of them only once. The ten top clones hold over 0.95% of the sample.

The data originate from a study of cytomegalovirus exposure and HLA in healthy donors (dated by TCRdb to about 2017). With regard to the full study: An earlier analysis of some 500 of the donors reported more than 250 Gb of sequence data and roughly 100 million unique TCR beta sequences from about 179 million T cells. About 280 gigabases of sequencing data and tens of millions of unique TCR sequences made up an early release that covered over 550 HLA-typed donors. Of the 350 to 400 genotyped donors, approximately 83% fell in the genetic ancestry cluster associated with self-reported Caucasian donors. The study aimed to test whether cataloging public T cell receptors could reveal signatures of past pathogen exposure. Using immunosequencing, the study profiled T cell repertoires from fewer than 850 subjects and related those repertoires to cytomegalovirus serostatus. In addition to the first cohort of hundreds of subjects, a separate validation cohort of some 120 different subjects was used. High-throughput TCR immunosequencing, statistical association of individual TCRs with disease status, and machine learning were combined to predict cytomegalovirus infection status. A later analysis re-analyzed previously published TCR beta repertoires from 666 donors and added high-resolution HLA genotyping to study TCR occurrence patterns. In the later analysis, no new phenotypic data were used to find candidate immune exposures; instead, reliance was placed on TCR beta sequences and their occurrence across donors. An earlier analysis of several hundred of the donors applied high-throughput TCR beta sequencing to assess whether each TCR beta V gene segment acted as functional or pseudogenic. Donor age, sex, ethnicity and CMV serostatus were collected together with the repertoire data. A later genetic analysis used genome-wide SNP genotypes for about three fifths of the 666 donors, treating that subset as a discovery cohort. Every repertoire in the discovery cohort had been generated on one and the same sequencing platform. HLA typing included class I and class II loci at four-digit resolution. Typing coverage differed by locus: A, B, C, DRB1 and DQB1 were typed in roughly 620-630 donors, DQA1 in 500 to 550, DPA1 in around 600, and DPB1 in just under 490. Roughly 5 DR-DQ haplotypes were handled as single units for association and clustering, since linkage in the cohort was strong. Among a few hundred genotyped donors of the cohort, an average of 235,054 unique TCR beta nucleotide sequences were sequenced per donor, about a sixth of them non-productive.

The germline V end is reduced by 3 bases and the J end by 4 bases; junction bases left unmatched: 10. In the germline V gene, CDR1 corresponds to LGHNT and CDR2 to FRNRAP. The cysteine opens and the phenylalanine closes a CDR3 of 16 amino acids. Only the CDR3 portion is preserved as DNA: 48 bases, with reading frame beginning at the first base. The cohort was made up of 500 to 800 healthy bone marrow donors. At the time of sampling, all cohort members were nominally healthy, though unrecorded immune exposures were likely present. The donor was CMV seronegative and belonged to the group of over 350 seronegative cohort members. A peripheral blood sample was provided by each donor, and peripheral blood mononuclear cells were used for TCR beta sequencing. The Qiagen DNeasy Blood Extraction Kit was used to extract genomic DNA from the blood cell samples. Results the study describes overall, beyond this receptor: Some IMGT-functional V segments, including TRBV6-2 and TRBV6-3, could not be told apart with the 87-base-pair reads, so those segments were excluded. A later analysis found that TCR association rates varied across HLA loci, with DRB1 alleles showing the most associated TCRs and HLA-C alleles the fewest. HLA typing was unavailable for some donors at each locus, so association tests used only the typed subset. Immune exposure information for the cohort was limited to CMV serostatus. This cohort had only TCR beta chains sequenced, and the lack of alpha or paired-chain data limited which features could be detected. A cluster of highly shared sequence variants was judged likely to represent a technical artifact of the sequencing pipeline. In vitro tests confirmed that a few of the cytomegalovirus-associated TCR beta chains recognize cytomegalovirus antigens. An association between a missense DCLRE1C variant and V-gene and J-gene trimming of TCR beta chains was found in a later genetic analysis and replicated in an independent cohort. At a false discovery rate of 0.05, a later analysis linked under 20,000 TCR beta sequences to specific HLA alleles. The study gave a list of under 200 TCR beta chains associated with cytomegalovirus. In a later analysis, several top co-occurrence clusters were reported to appear linked to parvovirus B19, influenza, CMV and Epstein-Barr virus. Because counts were too low, roughly 18 rarely observed V segments, including chromosome 9 orphons, were left out of the earlier analysis of about 500 of the donors. Most TCR sequences were seen in very few donors, while some public TCRs were found in many individuals. Presence/absence analyses assumed roughly uniform sequencing depth across donors, an assumption that may not hold. Assigning TCR associations to individual alleles was difficult when HLA alleles, especially DR and DQ, strongly co-occurred. In an earlier analysis of fewer than 750 of the donors, most TCR beta V segments were observed in productive rearrangements about 87% or about 30% of the time, broadly matching IMGT annotations. A later analysis found that HLA-associated TCR beta chains were more clonally expanded and had lower generation probabilities than equally common non-associated chains. A further reported finding was that TCR beta sequences accurately predicted the HLA-A and HLA-B alleles for most subjects in the first cohort. Compared with the roughly 670-donor mean, donors in an Asian-associated ancestry cluster had fewer N-insertions in productive TCRs, according to a later genetic analysis. Cytomegalovirus status was reported to be diagnosed by the classifier with high specificity and sensitivity in both the original and validation cohorts. Linkage disequilibrium might explain the correlated functional status among segregating V segments, but an unknown experimental factor could not be ruled out. In a later analysis, most CMV-associated TCR beta chains were found to appear HLA-restricted, with HLA associations seemingly driven largely by CMV exposure. According to the authors, the approach could potentially be generalized to other disease states and immunological phenotypes.

Sequencing was carried out using PBMCs. Here the chain combines TRBV12-5 and TRBJ1-1, with 8 central nucleotides matching TRBD1. This receptor was taken from a woman between 18 and 29 years old in good health and CMV-seronegative. The DNA reads as follows: TGTGCTAGTGGTTTTAACAGGGGGGCCTTGGGCACTGAAGCTTTCTTT. Translation gives CASGFNRGALGTEAFF.